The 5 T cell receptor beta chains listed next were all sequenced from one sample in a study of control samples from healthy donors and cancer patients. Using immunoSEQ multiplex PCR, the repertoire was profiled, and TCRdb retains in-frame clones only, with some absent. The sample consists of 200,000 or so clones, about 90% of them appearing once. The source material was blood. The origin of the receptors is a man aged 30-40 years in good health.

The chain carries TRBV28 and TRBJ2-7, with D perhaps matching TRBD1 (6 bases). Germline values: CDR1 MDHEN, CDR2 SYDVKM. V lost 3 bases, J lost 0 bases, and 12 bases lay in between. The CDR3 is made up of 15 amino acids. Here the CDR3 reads CASSLRQASSYEQYF. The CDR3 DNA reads TGTGCCAGCAGTTTGAGACAGGCGAGCTCCTACGAGCAGTACTTC.

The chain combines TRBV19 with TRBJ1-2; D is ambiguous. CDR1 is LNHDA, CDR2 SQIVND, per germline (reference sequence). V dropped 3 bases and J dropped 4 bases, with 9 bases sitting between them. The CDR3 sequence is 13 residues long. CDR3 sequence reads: CASSIGRSYGYTF. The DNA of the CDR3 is TGTGCCAGTAGTATCGGCAGGTCCTATGGCTACACCTTC.

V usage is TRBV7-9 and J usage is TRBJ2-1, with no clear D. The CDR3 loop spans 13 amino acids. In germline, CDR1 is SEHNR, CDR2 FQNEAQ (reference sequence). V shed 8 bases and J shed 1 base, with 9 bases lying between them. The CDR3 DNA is TGTGCCAGCGACCCCGGATCCTACAATGAGCAGTTCTTC. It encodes CASDPGSYNEQFF.

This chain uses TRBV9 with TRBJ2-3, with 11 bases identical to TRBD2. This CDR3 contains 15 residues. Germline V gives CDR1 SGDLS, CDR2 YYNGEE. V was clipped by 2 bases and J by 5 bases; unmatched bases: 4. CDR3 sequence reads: CASSVSGGGIDTQYF. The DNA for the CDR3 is TGTGCCAGCAGCGTTAGCGGGGGGGGAATAGATACGCAGTATTTT.

CDR3 amino acids: CASRPVQKGIFF. CDR3 nucleotide sequence: TGTGCCAGCAGACCCGTCCAAAAGGGAATCTTCTTC. V gene TRBV12-3 or TRBV12-4 combines with J gene TRBJ2-1, with D hard to call. The CDR3 is 12 residues long. Trimming took off 6 bases at V and 16 bases at J, with 19 bases between the two ends.